This TCR beta chain stems from a study of blood T cell repertoires in COVID-19 (dated by TCRdb to between 2020 and 2021). Describing the broader study: Samples covering the acute and convalescent phases of COVID-19 were provided by collaborators in the United States, Italy and Spain. The prospective study material was composed of cDNA or gDNA derived from T cells, B-cell-depleted T cells, or PBMCs. The dataset comprised deeply sampled blood TCRbeta repertoires from subjects exposed to, actively infected with, or recovered from COVID-19. The repertoires were made available in a free public database intended to serve as a resource for research on the immune response to SARS-CoV-2. The samples were drawn from the first 160 participants of the ongoing ImmuneRACE study and from under 1,500 subjects provided by 6 global collaborators. Nearly every sample came with metadata listing a de-identified subject ID, COVID-19 status, age in years and sex. Where HLA class I and class II types were available, the types were taken from metadata supplied by the sample provider, not from assay-based typing.

There are 14 amino acids in the CDR3, from cysteine to phenylalanine inclusive. Just CDR3 DNA is preserved here, 42 bases in frame from base 1. Cut back by 2 bases and 1 base, the V and J ends lie 8 bases apart. CDR1 is given as LGHDT and CDR2 as YNNKEL, both from the germline V gene (reference sequence). The collaborating institutions used their own protocols to collect whole blood in K2EDTA tubes. For TCRbeta analysis, collaborators shipped samples in one of three forms: frozen whole blood, isolated PBMCs, or DNA extracted from either of those sample types. What the authors observed across the whole study: Clinical and demographic metadata were provided uncurated, with the amount varying by source and participant.

The immunoSEQ Assay, a bias-controlled multiplex PCR, was used to amplify TCRbeta CDR3 regions from genomic DNA. From the authors' description of their analysis: Nucleated cell counts per sample were estimated from amplification of reference gene primers within the assay. To quantify the absolute abundance of each unique TCRbeta CDR3 rearrangement, sequence reads were collapsed and filtered. For each sample, productive Simpson clonality was calculated as the square root of Simpson's diversity index over productive rearrangements. TCRdb retrieved this table from immuneACCESS and kept in-frame rearrangements only. Not all clones are present; in checked studies, unresolved V genes account for under half, and no reason is known for the remainder. V and J calls and clone size are given by that table; D and trimming were obtained from the DNA. The sample has 90,000 or so clones on record, roughly nine tenths of them singletons. About 1.8% of the sample is held by the ten biggest clonotypes.

This clone was seen just once. Its cognate antigen has yet to be identified. No quality values exist for individual bases; no much larger clone is one base distant. This chain joins TRBV3-1 (or the pseudogene TRBV3-2) to TRBJ1-1; too little of a D gene remains to name it. This sequence originates from a human donor with active COVID-19. The donor label of this sample is uncertain. Sequences were obtained from peripheral blood. The DNA sequence follows: TGTGCCAGCAGCCAATCGGCAGGGAACACTGAAGCTTTCTTT. Its protein product is CASSQSAGNTEAFF.